This TCR beta chain stems from a study of T cell changes during pregnancy in multiple sclerosis. Germline values: CDR1 MGHDK, CDR2 SYGVNS. The CDR3 covers 14 residues. With V trimmed by 6 bases and J by 6 bases, 6 bases remained unmatched. The table came from immunoSEQ multiplex PCR; TCRdb's copy has only in-frame clones and leaves some out. The table lists 55,000 to 75,000 clones, around nine tenths of them singletons. The source was peripheral blood, collected in the third trimester of pregnancy. The gene calls are TRBV25-1 and TRBJ2-2; 8 bases match TRBD1. This sequence was found in a female donor in good health, enrolled as a control in a pregnancy study. The DNA of the CDR3 is TGTGCCAGCAGCTGGACAGGGAGGTCCGGGGAGCTGTTTTTT. Its translation: CASSWTGRSGELFF. Supplemented by reference TRBV25-1 and TRBJ2-2, the full variable domain reads EADIYQTPRYLVIGTGKKITLECSQTMGHDKMYWYQQDPGMELHLIHYSYGVNSTEKGDLSSESTVSRIRTEHFPLTLESARPSHTSQYLCASSWTGRSGELFFGEGSRLTVL.